This T cell receptor (beta chain) stems from a study of T-cell memory formation after mild COVID-19 (TCRdb year 2021). For the study in its entirety: Most TCR sequence clusters were specific to one of the two donors. The cohort was made up of two young adult volunteers, one female and one male, who were previously healthy. In two donors, T-cell clones that expanded and contracted after mild COVID-19 were tracked by sequencing TCRalpha and TCRbeta repertoires over time. What the work shows at the level of the full study, not this receptor alone: Clones contracting from day 15 to 85 had balanced CD4/CD8 phenotypes, while a second wave expanding from day 15 to 37 was biased towards CD4+. The second-wave clones that peaked on day 37 were not confirmed to be SARS-CoV-2 specific. The study included only a couple of mild cases, and larger cohorts that include severe cases with pre-infection samples were judged to be necessary. The detection of some responding clones in pre-infection memory suggests that pre-existing cross-reactive memory T cells joined the SARS-CoV-2 response. Contracting CD4+ clones were located mainly in the CM and EM memory subsets, whereas CD8+ clones were found to be enriched in EMRA.

TCRdb records Illumina NovaSeq 6000 as the sequencer. Using 5'RACE with constant-segment primers, TCRalpha and TCRbeta cDNA libraries were constructed, with sample barcodes and unique molecular identifiers added in the process. RNA was extracted from every sample with Trizol reagent. The libraries were amplified in two PCR steps, and the second step added a second sample barcode and Illumina TruSeq adapters. The libraries were sequenced on an Illumina NovaSeq using 2 x 150 bp paired-end reads. The authors' analysis ran thus. Reads were demultiplexed and collapsed into UMI-guided consensus sequences with migec v1.2.7. Using mixcr v2.1.11, UMI consensuses were aligned to TRA and TRB V and J templates and then assembled into clonotypes. Expanded or contracted clonotypes were those called significant by both edgeR and NoisET, with noise models trained on biological replicates. For edgeR calls, the thresholds were a false discovery rate-adjusted p below 0.01 and a log2 fold-change of 1. PCA with hierarchical clustering of max-normalized trajectories of the 1000 most abundant clonotypes was used as exploratory dynamics analysis. Separately sequenced CD4+ and CD8+ repertoires were used to assign the CD4 or CD8 phenotype of responding clones. The raw public reads went through TCRdb reprocessing: fastp at Q25, MiXCR clone calling, in-frame beta chains kept. Duplicate CDR3 protein sequences are folded into a single record with the most common DNA and genes. These V and J calls derive from TCRdb rather than the authors' analysis. This sample lists fewer than 500,000 distinct CDR3 sequences; 20% to 30% were detected once. Jointly, the top ten make up roughly an eighth of the sample.

Ficoll-Paque density gradient centrifugation was the method used to isolate PBMCs. Remarks on this clonotype: Its antigen is currently not known. Qualities for individual bases were not recorded, and no much larger clone is one base off.

This receptor was identified in an adult woman who had mild COVID-19 (a few samples of this study predate the infection). The sample titles of this study are shuffled in the database, so cell type and time point are left out; the donor was told from shared clones. The sample consisted of PBMCs or a T cell subset sorted from them (not recorded which).

In nucleotide form, the sequence is TGTGCCAGCAGTTGGGAAGGGAAGGGCACAGATACGCAGTATTTT. This translates into CASSWEGKGTDTQYF. The chain joins TRBV6-2 or TRBV6-3 to TRBJ2-3; the D gene lacks a confident call. Cut back by 4 bases and 1 base, the V and J ends lie 12 bases apart. CDR1 and CDR2 are drawn from the germline V gene: MNHEY, SVGEGT. There are 15 amino acids in the CDR3, from cysteine to phenylalanine inclusive. The kept DNA is CDR3 alone, 45 bases in frame from the first base.